The following is a TCR beta chain sequence with its context. This clone was seen only once. Its antigen remains unidentified. Qualities for individual bases were not recorded, and no much larger clone is one base off. From the cysteine up to the phenylalanine, the CDR3 has a length of 14 residues. Left in the record is the CDR3 DNA by itself, 42 bases read in frame from the first base. The germline V gene specifies MNHEY as CDR1 and SVGEGT as CDR2. The V end gives up 6 bases and the J end 7 bases, leaving 9 bases in the junction not matched to a gene. The source of the sample is a study of blood T cell repertoires in COVID-19 (dated by TCRdb to 2019 to 2021). About the full investigation: Samples covering the acute and convalescent phases of COVID-19 were provided by collaborators in the United States, Italy and Spain. A de-identified subject ID, COVID-19 status, age in years and sex were almost always included in the sample metadata. The repertoires were released in a freely available public database meant as a resource for research on the immune response to SARS-CoV-2. Deeply sampled blood TCRbeta repertoires from subjects exposed to, actively infected with, or recovered from COVID-19 were included in the dataset. The material from the prospective study consisted of cDNA or gDNA derived from T cells, B-cell-depleted T cells, or PBMCs. The samples were drawn from two sources: the first 160 participants of the ongoing ImmuneRACE study, and 1,000 to 1,500 subjects contributed by 6 global collaborators. Where HLA class I and class II types were available, the types were taken from metadata supplied by the sample provider, not from assay-based typing.

The collaborating institutions used their own protocols to collect whole blood in K2EDTA tubes. For TCRbeta analysis, collaborators shipped samples in one of three forms: frozen whole blood, isolated PBMCs, or DNA extracted from either of those sample types. What the research found in general, with its limitations: Clinical and demographic metadata were provided uncurated, with the amount varying by source and participant.

The immunoSEQ Assay, a bias-controlled multiplex PCR, was used to amplify TCRbeta CDR3 regions from genomic DNA. In the paper's pipeline: The number of nucleated cells in each sample was estimated from the amplification of reference gene primers within the assay. To quantify the absolute abundance of each unique TCRbeta CDR3 rearrangement, sequence reads were collapsed and filtered. Productive Simpson clonality was computed per sample as the square root of Simpson's diversity index over productive rearrangements. Here the immuneACCESS table is served through TCRdb, limited to in-frame sequences with V and J called. Missing clones are a known gap in these copies; in checked studies unresolved V genes cover under half, and the rest lacks a known reason. From that table come the V and J calls and clone size; the DNA was used to work out D and trimming. The sample table shows over 150,000 clones, and roughly 90% are seen once. In total, the top ten clones hold around 0.53% of the sample.

The receptor chain draws on TRBV6-2 or TRBV6-3 and TRBJ1-5, with TRBD1 matching 7 junction bases. The receptor was derived from a man aged 50-59 years with acute or convalescent COVID-19. Sequenced material: peripheral blood. The DNA sequence reads TGTGCCAGCAGCTTATTACAGGGGAGGCAGCCCCAGCATTTT. This is translated as CASSLLQGRQPQHF.